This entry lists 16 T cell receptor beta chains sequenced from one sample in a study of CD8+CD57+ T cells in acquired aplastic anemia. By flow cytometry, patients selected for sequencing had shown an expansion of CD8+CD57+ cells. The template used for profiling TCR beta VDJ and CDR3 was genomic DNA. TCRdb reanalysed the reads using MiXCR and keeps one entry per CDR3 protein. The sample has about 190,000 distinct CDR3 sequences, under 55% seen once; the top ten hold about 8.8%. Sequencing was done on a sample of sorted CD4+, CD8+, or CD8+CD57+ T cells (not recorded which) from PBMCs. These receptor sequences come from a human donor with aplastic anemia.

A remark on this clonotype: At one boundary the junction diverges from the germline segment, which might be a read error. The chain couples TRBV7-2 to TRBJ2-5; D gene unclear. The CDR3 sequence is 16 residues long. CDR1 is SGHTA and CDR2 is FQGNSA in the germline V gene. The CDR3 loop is CASSASSGIPREAQYF. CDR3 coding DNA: TGTGCCAGCAGCGCCTCCTCAGGTATTCCAAGAGAGGCCCAGTACTTC.

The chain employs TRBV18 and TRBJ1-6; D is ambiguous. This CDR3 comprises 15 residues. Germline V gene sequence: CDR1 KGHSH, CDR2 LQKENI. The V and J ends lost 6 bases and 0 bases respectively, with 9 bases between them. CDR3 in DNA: TGTGCCAGCTCCGAGATAAGCTCCTATAATTCACCCCTCCACTTT. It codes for CASSEISSYNSPLHF. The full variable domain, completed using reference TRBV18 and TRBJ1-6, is NAGVMQNPRHLVRRRGQEARLRCSPMKGHSHVYWYRQLPEEGLKFMVYLQKENIIDESGMPKERFSAEFPKEGPSILRIQQVVRGDSAAYFCASSEISSYNSPLHFGNGTRLTVT.

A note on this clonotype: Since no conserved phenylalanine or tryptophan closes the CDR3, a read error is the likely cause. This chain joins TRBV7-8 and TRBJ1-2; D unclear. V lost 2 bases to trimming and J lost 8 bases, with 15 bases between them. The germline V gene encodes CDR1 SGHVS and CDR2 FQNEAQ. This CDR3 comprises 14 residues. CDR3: CASSLRGAVRGYTL. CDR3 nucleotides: TGTGCCAGCAGCTTACGGGGAGCGGTGAGGGGCTACACCCTC.

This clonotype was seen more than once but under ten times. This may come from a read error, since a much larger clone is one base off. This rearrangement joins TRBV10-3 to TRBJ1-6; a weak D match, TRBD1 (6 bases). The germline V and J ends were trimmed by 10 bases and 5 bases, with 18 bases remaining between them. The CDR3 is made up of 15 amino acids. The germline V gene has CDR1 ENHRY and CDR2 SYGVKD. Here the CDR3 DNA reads TGTGCCAGCGGTGGGGGGCAGGGACATAATTCACCCCTCCACTTT. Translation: CASGGGQGHNSPLHF.

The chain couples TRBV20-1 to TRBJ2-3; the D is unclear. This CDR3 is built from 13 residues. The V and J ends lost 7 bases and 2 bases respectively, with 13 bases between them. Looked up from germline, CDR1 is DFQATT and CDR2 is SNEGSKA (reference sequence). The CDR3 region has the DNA TGCAGTGTCAGACCCCAATACACAGATACGCAGTATTTT. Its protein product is CSVRPQYTDTQYF.

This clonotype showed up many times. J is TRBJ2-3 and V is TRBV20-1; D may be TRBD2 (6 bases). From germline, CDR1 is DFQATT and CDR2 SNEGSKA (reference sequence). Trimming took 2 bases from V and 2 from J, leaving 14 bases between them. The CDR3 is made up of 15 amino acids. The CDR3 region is CSARPGLTPTDTQYF. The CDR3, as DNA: TGCAGTGCTAGACCGGGACTTACCCCCACAGATACGCAGTATTTT.

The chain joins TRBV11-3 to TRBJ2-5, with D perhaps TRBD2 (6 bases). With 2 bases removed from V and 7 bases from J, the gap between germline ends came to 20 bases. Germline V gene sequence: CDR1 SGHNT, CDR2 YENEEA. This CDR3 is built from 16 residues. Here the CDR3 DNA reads TGTGCCAGCAGCTTACAGGGAAGCGGGTCCTCCGGGACCCAGTACTTC. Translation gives CASSLQGSGSSGTQYF.

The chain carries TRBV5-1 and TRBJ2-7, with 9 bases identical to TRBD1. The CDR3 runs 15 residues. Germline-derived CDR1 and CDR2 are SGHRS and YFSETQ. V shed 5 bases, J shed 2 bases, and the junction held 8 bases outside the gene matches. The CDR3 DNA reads TGCGCCAGCAGTGAGGGGGACAGGGCCGCCTACGAGCAGTACTTC. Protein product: CASSEGDRAAYEQYF.

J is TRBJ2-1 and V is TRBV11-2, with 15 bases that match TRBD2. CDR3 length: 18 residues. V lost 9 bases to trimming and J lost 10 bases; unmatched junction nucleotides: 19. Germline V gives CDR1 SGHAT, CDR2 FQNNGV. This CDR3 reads CASRTRIGTSGRRGEQFF. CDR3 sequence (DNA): TGTGCCAGTCGCACGCGGATCGGGACTAGCGGGAGGAGGGGCGAGCAGTTCTTC.

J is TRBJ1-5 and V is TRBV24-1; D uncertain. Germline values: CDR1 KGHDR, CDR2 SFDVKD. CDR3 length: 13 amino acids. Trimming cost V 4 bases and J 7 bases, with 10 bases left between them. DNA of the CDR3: TGTGCCACCAGTGACTATGACGGACAGCCCCAGCATTTT. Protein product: CATSDYDGQPQHF.

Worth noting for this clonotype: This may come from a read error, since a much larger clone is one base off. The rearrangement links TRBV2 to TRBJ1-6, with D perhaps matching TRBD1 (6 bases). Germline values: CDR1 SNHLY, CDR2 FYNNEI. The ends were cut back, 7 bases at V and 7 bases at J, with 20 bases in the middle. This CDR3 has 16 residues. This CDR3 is CASTQGGPGGNSPLHF. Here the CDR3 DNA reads TGTGCCAGCACCCAAGGGGGACCCGGAGGGAATTCACCCCTCCACTTT.

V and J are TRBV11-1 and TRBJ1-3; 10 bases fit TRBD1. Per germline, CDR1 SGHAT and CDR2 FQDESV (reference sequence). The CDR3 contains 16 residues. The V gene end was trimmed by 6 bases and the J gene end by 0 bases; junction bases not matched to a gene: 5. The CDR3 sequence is CASSETGGTSGNTIYF. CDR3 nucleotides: TGTGCCAGCAGTGAGACAGGGGGCACCTCTGGAAACACCATATATTTT.

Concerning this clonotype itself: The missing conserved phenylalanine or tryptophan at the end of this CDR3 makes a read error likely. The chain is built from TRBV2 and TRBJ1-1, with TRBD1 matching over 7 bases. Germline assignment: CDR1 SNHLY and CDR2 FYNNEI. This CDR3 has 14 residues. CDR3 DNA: TGTGCCGGCAGGGGGGTCTGGGGGAACACTGAAGCTTTCTTA. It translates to CAGRGVWGNTEAFL.

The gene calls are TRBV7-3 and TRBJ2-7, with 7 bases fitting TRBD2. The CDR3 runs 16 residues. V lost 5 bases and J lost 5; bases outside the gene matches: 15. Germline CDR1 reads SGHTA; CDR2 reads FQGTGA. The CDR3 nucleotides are TGTGCCAGCAGCACCGAGAGCGGGGCTAGTATCAACGAGCAGTACTTC. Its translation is CASSTESGASINEQYF.

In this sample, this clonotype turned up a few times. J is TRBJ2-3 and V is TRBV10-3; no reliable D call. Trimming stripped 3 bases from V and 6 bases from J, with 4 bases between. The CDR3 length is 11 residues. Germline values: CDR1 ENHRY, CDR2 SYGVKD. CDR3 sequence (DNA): TGTGCCATCAGTGAAGAGGATACGCAGTATTTT. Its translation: CAISEEDTQYF.

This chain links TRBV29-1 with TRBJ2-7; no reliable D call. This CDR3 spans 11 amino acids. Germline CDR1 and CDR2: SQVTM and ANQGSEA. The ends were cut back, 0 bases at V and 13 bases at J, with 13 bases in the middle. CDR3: CSVEDQGPQYF. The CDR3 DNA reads TGCAGCGTTGAAGATCAAGGACCCCAATACTTC.